The 21 T cell receptor beta chains given below trace back to one sample, sequenced in a study of T cell repertoires and HLA-DP antigens. No antigen is known for these receptors. This table comes from immunoSEQ multiplex PCR, and its TCRdb copy is limited to in-frame clones, with some not included. Among some 110,000 clones listed, about 91% were seen once. Sample: CD4+ T cells from PBMCs. These receptors all stem from a woman under 30 in good health and CMV-seronegative.

The gene calls are TRBV7-8 and TRBJ1-5; D is perhaps TRBD1 (6 bases). The CDR3 loop spans 12 amino acids. V was trimmed by 4 bases and J by 14 bases, leaving 15 bases between them. Germline values: CDR1 SGHVS, CDR2 FQNEAQ. The CDR3 DNA reads as TGTGCCAGCAGCTCTAATGGCAGGGGAAAGCATTTT. Protein sequence: CASSSNGRGKHF.

This clone appeared once. The V gene is TRBV29-1, the J gene TRBJ2-3; D may be TRBD2 (7 bases). The CDR3 length is 13 residues. Trimming removed 7 bases at V and 6 bases at J, with 17 bases between. Germline CDR1 is SQVTM and CDR2 is ANQGSEA. CDR3 nucleotide sequence: TGCAGCGCAGAAAGGGGGGGTAGGGATACGCAGTATTTT. It yields the protein CSAERGGRDTQYF.

V and J are TRBV19 and TRBJ2-6; D gene uncertain. CDR1 is LNHDA and CDR2 is SQIVND in the germline V gene (reference sequence). The CDR3 runs 16 residues. Trimming pared 4 bases from V and 7 bases from J, leaving 17 bases between. CDR3 region: CASSTARALFANVLTF. In DNA, the CDR3 is TGTGCCAGTAGTACAGCCCGGGCTCTTTTTGCCAACGTCCTGACTTTC.

The rearrangement joins TRBV2 to TRBJ2-2; tentatively, D is TRBD1 (6 bases). V lost 5 bases and J lost 1, with 11 bases in between. Germline-derived CDR1 and CDR2 are SNHLY and FYNNEI. The CDR3 is 15 residues long. The CDR3 reads CASSPGTKNTGELFF. CDR3 coding DNA: TGTGCCAGCAGTCCCGGGACAAAGAACACCGGGGAGCTGTTTTTT.

This clone was observed a single time. The V gene is TRBV18, the J gene TRBJ2-7; no clear D gene. This CDR3 spans 12 amino acids. Germline V gene lookup returns CDR1 KGHSH and CDR2 LQKENI. Trimming shortened V by 5 bases and J by 2 bases, and 7 bases separated the two germline ends. The DNA of the CDR3 is TGTGCCAGCTCAAGGGTAGCCTACGAGCAGTACTTC. Encoded protein: CASSRVAYEQYF.

The rearrangement links TRBV5-1 to TRBJ1-3; no reliable D call. The CDR3 has 15 residues. CDR1 and CDR2 from the germline V gene are SGHRS and YFSETQ. With 0 bases removed from V and 2 bases from J, the gap between germline ends came to 9 bases. In DNA, the CDR3 is TGCGCCAGCAGCTTGGGTGGAGTAACTGGAAACACCATATATTTT. Its protein is CASSLGGVTGNTIYF.

The chain employs TRBV29-1 and TRBJ2-5; 7 positions match TRBD1. Trimming cost V 4 bases and J 1 base; bases outside gene matches: 6. There are 14 residues in the CDR3. Germline V gene sequence: CDR1 SQVTM, CDR2 ANQGSEA. The CDR3 region is CSVGPRGTQETQYF. The CDR3 DNA reads TGCAGCGTTGGCCCCAGGGGGACCCAAGAGACCCAGTACTTC.

The chain recombines TRBV28 with TRBJ2-5; D is undetermined. The V end lost 6 bases, the J end lost 5 bases, and 19 bases lay between the germline ends. Germline-derived CDR1 and CDR2 are MDHEN and SYDVKM. The CDR3 is made up of 15 amino acids. The CDR3 region is CASRSQIRNVETQYF. The CDR3 nucleotides read TGTGCCAGCAGGTCCCAAATAAGGAATGTGGAGACCCAGTACTTC.

The rearrangement links TRBV6-1 to TRBJ1-3, with TRBD1 as a possible D gene (6 bases). Germline values: CDR1 MNHNS, CDR2 SASEGT. The CDR3 covers 16 residues. V lost 4 bases and J lost 0, with 13 bases in between. The CDR3 loop is CASSGRQVSSGNTIYF. The DNA for the CDR3 is TGTGCCAGCAGTGGTCGACAGGTCAGCTCTGGAAACACCATATATTTT.

The V and J genes are TRBV19 and TRBJ2-7; perhaps TRBD2 as D (5 bases). CDR3 size: 18 residues. From germline, CDR1 is LNHDA and CDR2 SQIVND (reference sequence). Trimming took 4 bases from V and 0 from J, leaving 22 bases between them. This chain's CDR3 is CASSTALNRGSSSYEQYF. CDR3 nucleotides: TGTGCCAGTAGTACCGCCCTCAACCGGGGTTCCAGCTCCTACGAGCAGTACTTC.

This rearrangement joins TRBV10-1 to TRBJ2-1; 9 nucleotides align to TRBD2. V lost 5 bases to trimming and J lost 0 bases; unmatched junction nucleotides: 8. The germline V gene has CDR1 WNHNN and CDR2 SYGVQD (reference sequence). This CDR3 has 17 amino acids. CDR3 protein: CASSKWREGLSYNEQFF. The CDR3 DNA reads as TGCGCCAGCAGTAAGTGGCGGGAGGGCCTCTCCTACAATGAGCAGTTCTTC.

The rearrangement joins TRBV5-1 to TRBJ2-1, with TRBD2 as a possible D gene (5 bases). The germline V gene encodes CDR1 SGHRS and CDR2 YFSETQ. This CDR3 region has 13 residues. Trimming removed 2 bases at V and 7 bases at J, with 10 bases between. CDR3 amino acids: CASSFLSGNEQFF. The CDR3 DNA is TGCGCCAGCAGCTTTCTATCGGGGAATGAGCAGTTCTTC.

This chain connects TRBV7-9 to TRBJ2-3, with TRBD1 as a possible D gene (6 bases). Germline V gene lookup returns CDR1 SEHNR and CDR2 FQNEAQ (reference sequence). The V end was cut by 3 bases, the J end by 6 bases, with 10 bases between. The CDR3 has 13 residues. CDR3 amino acids: CASSFLRGDTQYF. The CDR3 DNA sequence: TGTGCCAGCAGCTTTCTAAGGGGGGATACGCAGTATTTT.

This sequence joins TRBV5-1 and TRBJ2-1; TRBD2 matches 9 bases. V dropped 2 bases and J dropped 5; count of bases not matched to a gene: 5. Germline CDR1 is SGHRS and CDR2 is YFSETQ. The CDR3 extends over 15 amino acids. The CDR3 nucleotides are TGCGCCAGCAGCTTTGTGGTAGCGGGAGACAATGAGCAGTTCTTC. Its translation is CASSFVVAGDNEQFF. Variable domain in full (rest from reference TRBV5-1 and TRBJ2-1): KAGVTQTPRYLIKTRGQQVTLSCSPISGHRSVSWYQQTPGQGLQFLFEYFSETQRNKGNFPGRFSGRQFSNSRSEMNVSTLELGDSALYLCASSFVVAGDNEQFFGPGTRLTVL.

The chain couples TRBV5-6 to TRBJ1-2; maybe TRBD1 (6 bases). This CDR3 is 13 amino acids long. Trimming took off 0 bases at V and 7 bases at J, with 10 bases between the two ends. The germline V gene encodes CDR1 SGHDT and CDR2 YYEEEE. The CDR3 reads CASSLVQGSGYTF. In DNA, the CDR3 is TGTGCCAGCAGCTTGGTACAGGGATCTGGCTACACCTTC.

CDR3 loop: CASSRGLAGIEQYF. CDR3 in DNA: TGTGCCAGCAGCCGCGGACTAGCGGGGATCGAGCAGTACTTC. The chain uses TRBV7-8 and TRBJ2-7; 12 bases agree with TRBD2. CDR1 is SGHVS, CDR2 FQNEAQ, per germline. This CDR3 is 14 amino acids long. Trimming removed 5 bases from V and 6 bases from J; junction bases left unmatched: 5.

This chain uses TRBV28 with TRBJ1-1; D gene ambiguous. This CDR3 spans 13 amino acids. Trimming took 8 bases from V and 1 from J, leaving 11 bases between them. Looked up from germline, CDR1 is MDHEN and CDR2 is SYDVKM. CDR3 residues: CASAVGWNTEAFF. The CDR3 region has the DNA TGTGCCAGCGCAGTAGGGTGGAACACTGAAGCTTTCTTT. The full variable domain, in which reference TRBV28 and TRBJ1-1 provide the parts outside the CDR3, is DVKVTQSSRYLVKRTGEKVFLECVQDMDHENMFWYRQDPGLGLRLIYFSYDVKMKEKGDIPEGYSVSREKKERFSLILESASTNQTSMYLCASAVGWNTEAFFGQGTRLTVV.

The DNA for the CDR3 is TGTGCCAGCAGCTCAGGAAGGCAGCCCCAGCATTTT. Translation gives CASSSGRQPQHF. This chain links TRBV7-9 with TRBJ1-5; D remains unclear. The germline CDR1 and CDR2 sequences are SEHNR and FQNEAQ (reference sequence). Trimming cost V 4 bases and J 7 bases, with 8 bases left between them. The CDR3 loop spans 12 amino acids. The variable domain in full, with the rest retrieved from reference TRBV7-9 and TRBJ1-5, is DTGVSQNPRHKITKRGQNVTFRCDPISEHNRLYWYRQTLGQGPEFLTYFQNEAQLEKSRLLSDRFSAERPKGSFSTLEIQRTEQGDSAMYLCASSSGRQPQHFGDGTRLSIL.

The V gene is TRBV5-1, the J gene TRBJ2-7, with a tentative D call TRBD2 (5 bases). The CDR3 totals 15 residues. V lost 0 bases to trimming and J lost 1 base, with 11 bases between them. The germline V gene has CDR1 SGHRS and CDR2 YFSETQ. CDR3 DNA: TGCGCCAGCAGCTTGGCCCCGGGATCGTCCTACGAGCAGTACTTC. Translating it yields CASSLAPGSSYEQYF.

The V and J genes are TRBV5-1 and TRBJ2-1; D gene uncertain. V was clipped by 5 bases and J by 7 bases, with 7 bases between them. Germline CDR1 SGHRS, CDR2 YFSETQ. CDR3 length: 11 amino acids. The CDR3 loop is CASSSRNEQFF. The CDR3 DNA is TGCGCCAGCAGTTCGAGGAATGAGCAGTTCTTC.

The CDR3 DNA is TGTGCCACCAGCAGAGATCCGAACACTGAAGCTTTCTTT. Its protein is CATSRDPNTEAFF. This chain links TRBV15 with TRBJ1-1, with D hard to call. V was clipped by 0 bases and J by 1 base, with 3 bases between them. Germline V gene sequence: CDR1 LNHNV, CDR2 YYDKDF (reference sequence). This CDR3 comprises 13 residues. Complete variable domain (other parts from reference TRBV15 and TRBJ1-1): DAMVIQNPRYQVTQFGKPVTLSCSQTLNHNVMYWYQQKSSQAPKLLFHYYDKDFNNEADTPDNFQSRRPNTSFCFLDIRSPGLGDTAMYLCATSRDPNTEAFFGQGTRLTVV.